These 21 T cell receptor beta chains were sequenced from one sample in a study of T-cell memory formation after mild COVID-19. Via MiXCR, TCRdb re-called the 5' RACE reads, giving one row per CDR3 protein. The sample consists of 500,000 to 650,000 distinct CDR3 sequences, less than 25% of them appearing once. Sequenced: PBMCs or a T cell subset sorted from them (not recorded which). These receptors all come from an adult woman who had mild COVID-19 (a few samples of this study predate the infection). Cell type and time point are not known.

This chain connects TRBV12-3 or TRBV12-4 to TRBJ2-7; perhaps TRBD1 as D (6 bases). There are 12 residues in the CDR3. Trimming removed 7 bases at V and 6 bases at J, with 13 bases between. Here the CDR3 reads CASTKGRGEQYF. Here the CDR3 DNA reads TGTGCCAGCACCAAGGGCAGGGGCGAGCAGTACTTC.

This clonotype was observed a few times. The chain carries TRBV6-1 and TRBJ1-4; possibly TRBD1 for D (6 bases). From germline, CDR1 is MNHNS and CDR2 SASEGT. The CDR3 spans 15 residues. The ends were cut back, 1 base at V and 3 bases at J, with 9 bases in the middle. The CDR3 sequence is CASSEGRGPNEKLFF. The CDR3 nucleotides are TGTGCCAGCAGTGAAGGTCGGGGGCCTAATGAAAAACTGTTTTTT.

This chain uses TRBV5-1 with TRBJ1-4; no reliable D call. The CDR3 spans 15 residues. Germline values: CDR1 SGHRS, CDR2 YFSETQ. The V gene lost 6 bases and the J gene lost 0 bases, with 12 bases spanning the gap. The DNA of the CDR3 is TGCGCCAGCACGGAGGGTCAAACAACTAATGAAAAACTGTTTTTT. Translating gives CASTEGQTTNEKLFF.

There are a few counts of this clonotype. CDR3 sequence: CASSSSTAEQYF. CDR3 coding DNA: TGTGCCAGCAGTTCCTCCACCGCCGAGCAGTACTTC. The chain links TRBV12-3 or TRBV12-4 to TRBJ2-7; D uncertain. The CDR3 extends over 12 amino acids. Deletions cut 4 bases from V and 6 bases from J, with 10 bases between.

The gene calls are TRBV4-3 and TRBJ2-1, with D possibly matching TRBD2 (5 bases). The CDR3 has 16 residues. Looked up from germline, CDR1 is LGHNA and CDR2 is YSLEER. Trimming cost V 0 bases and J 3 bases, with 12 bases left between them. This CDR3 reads CASSQDNAAGYNEQFF. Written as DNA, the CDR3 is TGCGCCAGCAGCCAAGATAATGCCGCGGGCTACAATGAGCAGTTCTTC.

CDR3 sequence (DNA): TGTGCCACCAGCAAGGGACAGGGGAATTCCTATAATTCACCCCTCCACTTT. This translates into CATSKGQGNSYNSPLHF. This chain joins TRBV15 and TRBJ1-6; 10 positions match TRBD1. The CDR3 is made up of 17 amino acids. Germline values: CDR1 LNHNV, CDR2 YYDKDF (reference sequence). V lost 4 bases, J lost 1 base, and 4 bases stayed unmatched.

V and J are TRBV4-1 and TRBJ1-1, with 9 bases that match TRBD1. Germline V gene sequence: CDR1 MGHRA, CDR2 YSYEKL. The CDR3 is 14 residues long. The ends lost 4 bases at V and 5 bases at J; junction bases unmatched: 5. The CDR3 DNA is TGCGCCAGCAGCCCCACAGGGGGCTGGACTGAAGCTTTCTTT. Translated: CASSPTGGWTEAFF.

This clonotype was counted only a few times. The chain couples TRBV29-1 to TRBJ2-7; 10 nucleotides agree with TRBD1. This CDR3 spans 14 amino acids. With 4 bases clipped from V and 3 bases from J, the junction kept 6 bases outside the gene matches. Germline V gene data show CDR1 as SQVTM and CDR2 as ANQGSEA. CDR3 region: CSVAGDRGDYEQYF. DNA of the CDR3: TGCAGCGTTGCAGGGGACAGGGGTGACTACGAGCAGTACTTC.

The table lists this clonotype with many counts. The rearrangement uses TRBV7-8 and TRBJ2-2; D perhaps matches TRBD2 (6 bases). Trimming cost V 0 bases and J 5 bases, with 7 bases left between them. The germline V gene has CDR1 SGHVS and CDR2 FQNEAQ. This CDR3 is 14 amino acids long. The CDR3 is CASSLAEGTGELFF. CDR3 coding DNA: TGTGCCAGCAGCTTAGCGGAGGGAACCGGGGAGCTGTTTTTT.

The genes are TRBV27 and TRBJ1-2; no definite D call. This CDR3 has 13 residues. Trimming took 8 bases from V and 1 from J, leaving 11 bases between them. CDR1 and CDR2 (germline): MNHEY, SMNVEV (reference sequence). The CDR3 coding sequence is TGTGCCAGCGGGCAGGTGATTAACTATGGCTACACCTTC. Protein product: CASGQVINYGYTF.

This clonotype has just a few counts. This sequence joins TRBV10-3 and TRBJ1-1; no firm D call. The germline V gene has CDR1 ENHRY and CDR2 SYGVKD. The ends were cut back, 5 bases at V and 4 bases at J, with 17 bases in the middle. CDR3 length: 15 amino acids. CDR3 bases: TGTGCCATCAGTCCTGAGATTGGCATCAGCACTGAAGCTTTCTTT. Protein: CAISPEIGISTEAFF.

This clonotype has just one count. DNA of the CDR3: TGTGCCACCAGTGACTCACAGGGAGCCACCGGGGAGCTGTTTTTT. Its protein is CATSDSQGATGELFF. The genes are TRBV24-1 and TRBJ2-2; the D gene is possibly TRBD1 (6 bases). CDR1 KGHDR and CDR2 SFDVKD come from the germline V gene. CDR3 length: 15 residues. Between the trimmed V and J ends, which lost 4 bases and 4 bases, there was a span of 12 bases.

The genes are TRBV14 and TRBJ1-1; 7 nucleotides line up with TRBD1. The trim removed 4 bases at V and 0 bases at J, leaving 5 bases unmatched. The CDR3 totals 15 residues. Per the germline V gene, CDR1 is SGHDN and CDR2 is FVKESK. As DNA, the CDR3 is TGTGCCAGCAGCCCAAGGGACAGACTGAACACTGAAGCTTTCTTT. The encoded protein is CASSPRDRLNTEAFF.

The CDR3 loop is CASSDDISLRYGYTF. The CDR3 nucleotides are TGCGCCAGCAGCGACGACATATCCCTACGCTATGGCTACACCTTC. This sequence joins TRBV5-1 and TRBJ1-2, with D unresolved. V lost 4 bases, J lost 4 bases, and 17 bases lay in between. The CDR3 totals 15 residues. Germline V gene lookup returns CDR1 SGHRS and CDR2 YFSETQ.

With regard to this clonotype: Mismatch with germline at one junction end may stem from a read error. The CDR3 DNA reads TGTGCCAGCACCTTGTGGGGGACTGTTAAAAACATTCAGTACTTC. Translated: CASTLWGTVKNIQYF. The chain uses TRBV5-4 and TRBJ2-4; possibly TRBD2 for D (6 bases). The CDR3 is 15 amino acids. Germline V lookup: CDR1 SGHNT, CDR2 YYREEE (reference sequence).

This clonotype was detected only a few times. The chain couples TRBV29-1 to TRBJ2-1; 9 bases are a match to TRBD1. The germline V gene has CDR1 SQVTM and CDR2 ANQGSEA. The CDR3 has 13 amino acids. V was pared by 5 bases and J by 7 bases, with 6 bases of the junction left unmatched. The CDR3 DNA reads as TGCAGCGTTTCCACCGGGACAGGGAATGAGCAGTTCTTC. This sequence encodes CSVSTGTGNEQFF.

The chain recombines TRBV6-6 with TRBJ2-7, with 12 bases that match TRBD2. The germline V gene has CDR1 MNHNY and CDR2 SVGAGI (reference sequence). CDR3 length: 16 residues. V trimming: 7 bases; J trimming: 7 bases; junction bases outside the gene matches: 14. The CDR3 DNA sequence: TGTGCCAGCACCGAGGCTCTAGCGGGAGGGCCTCGGGAGCAGTACTTC. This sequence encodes CASTEALAGGPREQYF.

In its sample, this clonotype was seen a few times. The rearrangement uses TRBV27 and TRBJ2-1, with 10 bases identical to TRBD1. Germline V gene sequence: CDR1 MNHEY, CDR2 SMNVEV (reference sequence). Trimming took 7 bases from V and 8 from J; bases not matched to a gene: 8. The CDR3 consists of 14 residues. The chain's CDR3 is CASKRQGARDEQFF. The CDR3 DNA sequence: TGTGCCAGCAAACGACAGGGGGCGAGAGATGAGCAGTTCTTC.

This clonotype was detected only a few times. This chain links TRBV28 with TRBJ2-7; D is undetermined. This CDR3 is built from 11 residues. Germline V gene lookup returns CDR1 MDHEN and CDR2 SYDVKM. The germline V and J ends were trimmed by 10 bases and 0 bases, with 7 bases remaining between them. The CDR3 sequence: CANPLSYEQYF. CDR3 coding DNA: TGTGCCAATCCCCTCTCCTACGAGCAGTACTTC. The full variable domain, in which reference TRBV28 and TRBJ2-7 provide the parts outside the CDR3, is DVKVTQSSRYLVKRTGEKVFLECVQDMDHENMFWYRQDPGLGLRLIYFSYDVKMKEKGDIPEGYSVSREKKERFSLILESASTNQTSMYLCANPLSYEQYFGPGTRLTVT.

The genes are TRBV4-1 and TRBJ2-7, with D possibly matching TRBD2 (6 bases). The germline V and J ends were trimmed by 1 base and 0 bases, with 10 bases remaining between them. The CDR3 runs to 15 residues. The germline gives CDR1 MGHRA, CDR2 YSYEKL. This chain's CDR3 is CASSQGPGLSYEQYF. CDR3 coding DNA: TGCGCCAGCAGCCAAGGTCCGGGACTCTCCTACGAGCAGTACTTC.

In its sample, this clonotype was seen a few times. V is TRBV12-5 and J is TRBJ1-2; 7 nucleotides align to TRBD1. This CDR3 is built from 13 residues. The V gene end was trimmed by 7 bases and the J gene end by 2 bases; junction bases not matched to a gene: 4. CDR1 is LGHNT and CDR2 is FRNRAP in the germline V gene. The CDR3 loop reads CASAPTGNYGYTF. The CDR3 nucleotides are TGTGCTAGTGCCCCGACAGGGAACTATGGCTACACCTTC.